These 13 T cell receptor beta chains came from one sample sequenced in a study of cytomegalovirus exposure and HLA in healthy donors. PCR primers comprised 60 Vbeta and 13 Jbeta primers. Clones were read by immunoSEQ multiplex PCR, and TCRdb kept only the in-frame ones, dropping some. The table lists around 120,000 clones, roughly 77% of them singletons. The sample was PBMCs. All receptors come from a man in his late teens or twenties in good health and CMV-seronegative.

The chain recombines TRBV7-9 with TRBJ1-1; maybe TRBD1 (5 bases). Germline CDR1 reads SEHNR; CDR2 reads FQNEAQ (reference sequence). There are 12 residues in the CDR3. V dropped 5 bases and J dropped 10 bases, with 14 bases sitting between them. The CDR3 sequence: CASSEVREGAFF. The CDR3 DNA reads as TGTGCCAGCAGCGAAGTCAGGGAGGGAGCTTTCTTT. Combining the CDR3 with reference TRBV7-9 and TRBJ1-1 gives the whole variable domain DTGVSQNPRHKITKRGQNVTFRCDPISEHNRLYWYRQTLGQGPEFLTYFQNEAQLEKSRLLSDRFSAERPKGSFSTLEIQRTEQGDSAMYLCASSEVREGAFFGQGTRLTVV.

The gene calls are TRBV29-1 and TRBJ2-5, with TRBD2 matching over 8 bases. V was pared by 2 bases and J by 1 base, with 3 bases of the junction left unmatched. The CDR3 spans 14 residues. CDR1 is SQVTM and CDR2 is ANQGSEA in the germline V gene. The CDR3 protein is CSVELAGFQETQYF. CDR3 DNA: TGCAGCGTTGAACTAGCGGGTTTCCAAGAGACCCAGTACTTC.

The rearrangement joins TRBV19 to TRBJ2-2, with D unclear. With 5 bases removed from V and 4 bases from J, the gap between germline ends came to 14 bases. From germline, CDR1 is LNHDA and CDR2 SQIVND (reference sequence). This CDR3 has 15 residues. As DNA, the CDR3 is TGTGCCAGTAGTGAATCGGCCCCGGGCACCGGGGAGCTGTTTTTT. This encodes CASSESAPGTGELFF.

The chain combines TRBV10-3 with TRBJ1-6, with TRBD1 as a possible D gene (6 bases). Per the germline V gene, CDR1 is ENHRY and CDR2 is SYGVKD. Trimming cost V 2 bases and J 6 bases, with 8 bases left between them. CDR3 length equals 14 residues. The CDR3, as DNA: TGTGCCATCAGTGAGAGGGGGAGTAATTCACCCCTCCACTTT. Protein sequence: CAISERGSNSPLHF.

J is TRBJ1-1 and V is TRBV7-7; D may be TRBD1 (5 bases). With 1 base removed from V and 4 bases from J, the gap between germline ends came to 13 bases. The CDR3 extends over 15 amino acids. Germline CDR1 reads SSHAT; CDR2 reads FNYEAQ (reference sequence). The CDR3 reads CASSLDRGLSTEAFF. The CDR3 DNA follows: TGTGCCAGCAGCTTAGATAGGGGCCTGTCCACTGAAGCTTTCTTT.

This chain connects TRBV7-8 to TRBJ2-3; 11 bases match TRBD2. V lost 3 bases, J lost 4 bases, and 6 bases stayed unmatched. Germline V gene sequence: CDR1 SGHVS, CDR2 FQNEAQ. CDR3 length: 16 amino acids. This CDR3 reads CASSFSPSGGPDTQYF. CDR3 nucleotide sequence: TGTGCCAGCAGCTTTTCCCCTAGCGGGGGGCCAGATACGCAGTATTTT.

The rearrangement uses TRBV6-1 and TRBJ2-3; 11 nucleotides align to TRBD2. Trimming took 2 bases from V and 2 from J; bases not matched to a gene: 12. The CDR3 totals 19 residues. Germline CDR1 and CDR2: MNHNS and SASEGT. The CDR3 is CASSELKRISGGATDTQYF. Here the CDR3 DNA reads TGTGCCAGCAGTGAATTGAAGAGGATTAGCGGGGGGGCCACAGATACGCAGTATTTT.

The gene calls are TRBV6-5 and TRBJ1-5; 7 bases match TRBD1. J lost 2 bases, V lost 0 bases, and 1 base had no gene match. CDR3 length: 15 residues. The germline gives CDR1 MNHEY, CDR2 SVGAGI. The CDR3 nucleotides are TGTGCCAGCAGTTACTCGGGGACAGGCAATCAGCCCCAGCATTTT. Its protein is CASSYSGTGNQPQHF.

The rearrangement links TRBV10-2 to TRBJ1-5; D gene uncertain. From germline, CDR1 is WSHSY and CDR2 SAAADI. V lost 0 bases and J lost 6, with 12 bases in between. The CDR3 runs 15 residues. The DNA of the CDR3 is TGCGCCAGCAGTGAGTCTGCCTCTTCCGGTCAGCCCCAGCATTTT. Translation: CASSESASSGQPQHF.

Here the CDR3 DNA reads TGTGCCAGCAGCTCCCGTTCTAGCGGGGTTTACAATGAGCAGTTCTTC. Encoded protein: CASSSRSSGVYNEQFF. J is TRBJ2-1 and V is TRBV7-8, with 9 bases matching TRBD2. The ends lost 4 bases at V and 4 bases at J; junction bases unmatched: 8. Looked up from germline, CDR1 is SGHVS and CDR2 is FQNEAQ. CDR3 size: 16 residues.

This clone was seen a single time. The chain carries TRBV12-5 and TRBJ1-2; D call uncertain. Trimming removed 2 bases from V and 4 bases from J, with 8 bases in between. The CDR3 spans 13 residues. Germline CDR1 LGHNT, CDR2 FRNRAP. The CDR3 bases are TGTGCTAGTGGTTTGAGCTCCTCCTATGGCTACACCTTC. It yields the protein CASGLSSSYGYTF. Full variable domain (remainder filled in from reference TRBV12-5 and TRBJ1-2): DARVTQTPRHKVTEMGQEVTMRCQPILGHNTVFWYRQTMMQGLELLAYFRNRAPLDDSGMPKDRFSAEMPDATLATLKIQPSEPRDSAVYFCASGLSSSYGYTFGSGTRLTVV.

In its sample, this clone was seen a few times. The rearrangement links TRBV6-1 to TRBJ1-6; 7 bases fit TRBD1. The CDR3 is made up of 13 amino acids. From germline, CDR1 is MNHNS and CDR2 SASEGT. V trimming: 8 bases; J trimming: 9 bases; junction bases outside the gene matches: 7. The chain's CDR3 is CASLDRVSSPLHF. The CDR3 nucleotides are TGTGCCAGCCTAGACAGGGTGTCTTCACCCCTCCACTTT.

This clone has only a few counts. The V and J genes are TRBV19 and TRBJ2-3, with 10 bases identical to TRBD2. Per germline, CDR1 LNHDA and CDR2 SQIVND (reference sequence). V was pared by 3 bases and J by 1 base, with 4 bases of the junction left unmatched. The CDR3 sequence is 16 residues long. The CDR3 reads CASSIVTSGGTDTQYF. In nucleotides, the CDR3 is TGTGCCAGTAGTATTGTCACTAGCGGGGGCACAGATACGCAGTATTTT.